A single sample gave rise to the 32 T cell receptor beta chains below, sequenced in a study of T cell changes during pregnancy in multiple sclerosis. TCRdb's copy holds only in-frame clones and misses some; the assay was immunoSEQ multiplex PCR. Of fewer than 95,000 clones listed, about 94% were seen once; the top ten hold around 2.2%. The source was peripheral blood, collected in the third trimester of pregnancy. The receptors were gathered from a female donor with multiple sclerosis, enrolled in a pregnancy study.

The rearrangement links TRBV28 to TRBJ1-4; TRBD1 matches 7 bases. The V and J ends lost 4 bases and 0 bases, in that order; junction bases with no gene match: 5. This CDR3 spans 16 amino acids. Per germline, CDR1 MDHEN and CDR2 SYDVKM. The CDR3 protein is CASSSTGVATNEKLFF. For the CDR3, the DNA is TGTGCCAGCAGTTCTACAGGGGTAGCAACTAATGAAAAACTGTTTTTT.

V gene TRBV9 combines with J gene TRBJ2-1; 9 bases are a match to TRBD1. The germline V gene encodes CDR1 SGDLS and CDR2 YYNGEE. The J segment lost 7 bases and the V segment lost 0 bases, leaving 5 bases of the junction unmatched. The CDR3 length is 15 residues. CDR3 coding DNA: TGTGCCAGCAGCGTAGCGTTGGGACAGGGAAATGAGCAGTTCTTC. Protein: CASSVALGQGNEQFF.

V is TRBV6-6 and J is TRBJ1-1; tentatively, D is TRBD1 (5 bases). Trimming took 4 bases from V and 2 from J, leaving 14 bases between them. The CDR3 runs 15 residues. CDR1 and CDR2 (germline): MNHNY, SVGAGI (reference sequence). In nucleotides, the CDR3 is TGTGCCAGCAGTTCCCCCGACAGACGAAACACTGAAGCTTTCTTT. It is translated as CASSSPDRRNTEAFF.

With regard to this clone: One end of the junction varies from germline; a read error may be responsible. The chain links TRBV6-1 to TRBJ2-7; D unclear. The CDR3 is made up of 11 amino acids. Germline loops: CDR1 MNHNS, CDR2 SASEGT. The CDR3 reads CASREAGRQYF. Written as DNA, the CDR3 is TGTGCCAGCAGGGAAGCTGGCCGGCAGTACTTC.

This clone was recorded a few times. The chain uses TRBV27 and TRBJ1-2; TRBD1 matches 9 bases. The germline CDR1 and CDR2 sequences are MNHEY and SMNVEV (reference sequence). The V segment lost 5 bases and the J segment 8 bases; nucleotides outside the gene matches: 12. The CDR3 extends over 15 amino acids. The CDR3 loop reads CASSAQGAHRWGYTF. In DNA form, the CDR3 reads TGTGCCAGCAGTGCACAGGGGGCGCATAGGTGGGGCTACACCTTC.

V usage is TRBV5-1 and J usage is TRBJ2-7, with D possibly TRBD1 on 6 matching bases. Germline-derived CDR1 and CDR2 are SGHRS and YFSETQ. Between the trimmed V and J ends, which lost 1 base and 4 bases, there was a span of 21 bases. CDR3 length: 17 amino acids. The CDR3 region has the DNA TGCGCCAGCAGCTTGAATATGGACAGCTTTTCTGGGTACGAGCAGTACTTC. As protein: CASSLNMDSFSGYEQYF.

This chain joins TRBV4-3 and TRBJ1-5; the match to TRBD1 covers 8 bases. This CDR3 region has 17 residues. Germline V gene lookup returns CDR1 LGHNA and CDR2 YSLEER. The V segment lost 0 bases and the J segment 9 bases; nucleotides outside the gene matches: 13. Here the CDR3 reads CASSQDYGQGSQRPQHF. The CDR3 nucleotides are TGCGCCAGCAGCCAAGATTATGGACAGGGTTCCCAGAGGCCCCAGCATTTT.

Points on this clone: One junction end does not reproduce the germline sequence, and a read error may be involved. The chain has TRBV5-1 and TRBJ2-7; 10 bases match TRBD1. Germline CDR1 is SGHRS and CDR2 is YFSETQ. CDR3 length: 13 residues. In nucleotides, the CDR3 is TGCGCCAGCAGCTTGACCGGGGACAGGGGACCGAGCTTC. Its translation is CASSLTGDRGPSF.

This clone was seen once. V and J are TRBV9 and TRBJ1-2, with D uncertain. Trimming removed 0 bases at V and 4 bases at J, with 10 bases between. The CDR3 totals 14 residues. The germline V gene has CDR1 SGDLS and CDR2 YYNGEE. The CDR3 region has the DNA TGTGCCAGCAGCGTAGCTTCGGGTCCCTATGGCTACACCTTC. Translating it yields CASSVASGPYGYTF.

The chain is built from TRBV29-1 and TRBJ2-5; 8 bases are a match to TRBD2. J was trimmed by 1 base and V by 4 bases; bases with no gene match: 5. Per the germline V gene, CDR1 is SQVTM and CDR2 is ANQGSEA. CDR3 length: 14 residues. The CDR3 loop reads CSVGTGGRQETQYF. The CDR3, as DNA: TGCAGCGTTGGTACGGGAGGGCGCCAAGAGACCCAGTACTTC.

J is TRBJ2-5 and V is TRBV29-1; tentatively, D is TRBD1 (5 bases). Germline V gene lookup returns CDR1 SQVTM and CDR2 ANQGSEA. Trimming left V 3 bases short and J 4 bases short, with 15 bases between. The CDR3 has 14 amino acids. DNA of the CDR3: TGCAGCGTTGAGGTCGGAAGGGGTGGAGAGACCCAGTACTTC. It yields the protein CSVEVGRGGETQYF.

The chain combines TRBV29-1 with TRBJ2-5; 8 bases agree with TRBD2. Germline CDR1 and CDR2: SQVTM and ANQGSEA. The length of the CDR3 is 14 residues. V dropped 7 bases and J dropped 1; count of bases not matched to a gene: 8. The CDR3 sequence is CSGARGTSQETQYF. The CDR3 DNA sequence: TGCAGCGGAGCCCGAGGGACTAGCCAAGAGACCCAGTACTTC.

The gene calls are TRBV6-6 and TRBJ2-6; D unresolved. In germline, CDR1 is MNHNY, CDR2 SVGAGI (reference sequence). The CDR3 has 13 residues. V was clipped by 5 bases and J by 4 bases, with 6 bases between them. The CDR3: CASSPGGANVLTF. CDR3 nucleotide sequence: TGTGCCAGCAGTCCCGGGGGGGCCAACGTCCTGACTTTC.

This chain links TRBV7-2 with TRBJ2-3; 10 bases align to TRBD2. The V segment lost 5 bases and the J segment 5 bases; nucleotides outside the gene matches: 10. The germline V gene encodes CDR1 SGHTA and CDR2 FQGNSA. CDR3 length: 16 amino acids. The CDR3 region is CASSQVGTSVGDTQYF. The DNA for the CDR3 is TGTGCCAGCAGCCAGGTCGGGACTAGCGTCGGAGATACGCAGTATTTT.

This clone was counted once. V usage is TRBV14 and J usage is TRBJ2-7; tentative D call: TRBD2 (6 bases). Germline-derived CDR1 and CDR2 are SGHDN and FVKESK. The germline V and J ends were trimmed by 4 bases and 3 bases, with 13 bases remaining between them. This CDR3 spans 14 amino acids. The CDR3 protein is CASSRSRDGYEQYF. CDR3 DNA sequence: TGTGCCAGCAGCCGTTCGCGGGACGGCTACGAGCAGTACTTC.

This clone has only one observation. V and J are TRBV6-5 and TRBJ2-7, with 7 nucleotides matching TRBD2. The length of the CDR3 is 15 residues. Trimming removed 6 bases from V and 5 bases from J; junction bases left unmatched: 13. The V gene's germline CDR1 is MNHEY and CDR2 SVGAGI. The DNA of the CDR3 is TGTGCCAGCAGCCCTACGGGAGCGGGAATCCACGAGCAGTACTTC. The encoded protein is CASSPTGAGIHEQYF.

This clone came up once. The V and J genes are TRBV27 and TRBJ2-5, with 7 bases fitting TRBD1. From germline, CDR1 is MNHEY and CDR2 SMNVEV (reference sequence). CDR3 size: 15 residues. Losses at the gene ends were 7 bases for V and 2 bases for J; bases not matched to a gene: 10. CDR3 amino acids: CASKGRGSPQETQYF. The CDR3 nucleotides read TGTGCCAGCAAAGGCAGGGGGTCTCCTCAAGAGACCCAGTACTTC.

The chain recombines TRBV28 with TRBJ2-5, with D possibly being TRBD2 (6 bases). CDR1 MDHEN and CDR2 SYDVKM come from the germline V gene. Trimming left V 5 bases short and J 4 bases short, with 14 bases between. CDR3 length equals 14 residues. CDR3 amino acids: CASSAPGTLETQYF. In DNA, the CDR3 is TGTGCCAGCAGTGCCCCCGGGACTCTAGAGACCCAGTACTTC.

The chain's CDR3 is CASSTWQGVNTEAFF. Here the CDR3 DNA reads TGTGCCAGCAGCACCTGGCAGGGGGTGAACACTGAAGCTTTCTTT. This chain links TRBV7-9 with TRBJ1-1, with 7 bases fitting TRBD1. The length of the CDR3 is 15 residues. Germline CDR1 SEHNR, CDR2 FQNEAQ (reference sequence). J lost 0 bases, V lost 5 bases, and 6 bases had no gene match.

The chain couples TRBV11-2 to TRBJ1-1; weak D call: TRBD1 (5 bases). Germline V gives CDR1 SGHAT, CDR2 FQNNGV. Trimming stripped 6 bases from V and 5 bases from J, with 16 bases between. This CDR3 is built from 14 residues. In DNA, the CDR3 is TGTGCCAGCAGGCTAGGGGCCAGTCGGACTGAAGCTTTCTTT. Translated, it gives CASRLGASRTEAFF.

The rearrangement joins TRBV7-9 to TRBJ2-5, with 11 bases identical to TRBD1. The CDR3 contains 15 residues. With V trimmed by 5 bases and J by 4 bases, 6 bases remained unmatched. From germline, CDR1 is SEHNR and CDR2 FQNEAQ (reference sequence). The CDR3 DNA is TGTGCCAGCAGCACCGGACAGGGGGCCGTAGAGACCCAGTACTTC. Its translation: CASSTGQGAVETQYF. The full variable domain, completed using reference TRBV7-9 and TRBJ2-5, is DTGVSQNPRHKITKRGQNVTFRCDPISEHNRLYWYRQTLGQGPEFLTYFQNEAQLEKSRLLSDRFSAERPKGSFSTLEIQRTEQGDSAMYLCASSTGQGAVETQYFGPGTRLLVL.

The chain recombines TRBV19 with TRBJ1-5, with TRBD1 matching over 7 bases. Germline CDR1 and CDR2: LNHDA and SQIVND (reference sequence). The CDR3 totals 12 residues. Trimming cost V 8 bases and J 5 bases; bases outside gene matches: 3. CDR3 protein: CASRTGYQPQHF. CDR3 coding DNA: TGTGCCAGTCGGACAGGATATCAGCCCCAGCATTTT.

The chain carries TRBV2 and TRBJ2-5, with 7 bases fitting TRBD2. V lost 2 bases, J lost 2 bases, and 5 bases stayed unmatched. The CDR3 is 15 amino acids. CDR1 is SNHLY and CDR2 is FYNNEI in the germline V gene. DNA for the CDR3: TGTGCCAGCAGTGAAACCCGGGGGGAACAAGAGACCCAGTACTTC. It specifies CASSETRGEQETQYF. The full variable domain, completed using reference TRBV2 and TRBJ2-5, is EPEVTQTPSHQVTQMGQEVILRCVPISNHLYFYWYRQILGQKVEFLVSFYNNEISEKSEIFDDQFSVERPDGSNFTLKIRSTKLEDSAMYFCASSETRGEQETQYFGPGTRLLVL.

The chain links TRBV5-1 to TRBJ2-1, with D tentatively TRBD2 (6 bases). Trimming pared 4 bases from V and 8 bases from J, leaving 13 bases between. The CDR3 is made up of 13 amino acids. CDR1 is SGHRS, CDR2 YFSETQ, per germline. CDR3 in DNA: TGCGCCAGCAGCACCCTTTGGGGGGATGAGCAGTTCTTC. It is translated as CASSTLWGDEQFF.

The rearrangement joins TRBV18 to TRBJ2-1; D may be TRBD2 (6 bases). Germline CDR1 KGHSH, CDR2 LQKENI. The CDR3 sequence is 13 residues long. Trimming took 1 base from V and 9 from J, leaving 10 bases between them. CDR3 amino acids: CASSPRRGSEQFF. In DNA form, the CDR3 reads TGTGCCAGCTCACCACGACGGGGGAGTGAGCAGTTCTTC.

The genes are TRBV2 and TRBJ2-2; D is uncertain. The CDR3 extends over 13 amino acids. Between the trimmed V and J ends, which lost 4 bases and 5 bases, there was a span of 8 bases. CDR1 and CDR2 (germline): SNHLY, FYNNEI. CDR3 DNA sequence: TGTGCCAGCAGTGTAATACAAACCGGGGAGCTGTTTTTT. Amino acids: CASSVIQTGELFF. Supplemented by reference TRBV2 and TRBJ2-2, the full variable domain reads EPEVTQTPSHQVTQMGQEVILRCVPISNHLYFYWYRQILGQKVEFLVSFYNNEISEKSEIFDDQFSVERPDGSNFTLKIRSTKLEDSAMYFCASSVIQTGELFFGEGSRLTVL.

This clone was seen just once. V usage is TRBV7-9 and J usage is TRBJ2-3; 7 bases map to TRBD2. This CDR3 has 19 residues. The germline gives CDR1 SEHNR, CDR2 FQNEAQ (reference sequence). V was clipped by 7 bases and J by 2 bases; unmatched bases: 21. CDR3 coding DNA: TGTGCCAGCACCCTTGATCCGGGGGGAGGGCCTGCCAACACAGATACGCAGTATTTT. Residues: CASTLDPGGGPANTDTQYF.

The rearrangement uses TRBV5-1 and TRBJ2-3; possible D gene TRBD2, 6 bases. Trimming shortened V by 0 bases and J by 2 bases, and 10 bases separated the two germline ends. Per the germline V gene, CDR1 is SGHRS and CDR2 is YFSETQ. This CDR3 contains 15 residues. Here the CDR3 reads CASSLGGVPTDTQYF. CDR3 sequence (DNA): TGCGCCAGCAGCTTGGGGGGGGTCCCCACAGATACGCAGTATTTT.

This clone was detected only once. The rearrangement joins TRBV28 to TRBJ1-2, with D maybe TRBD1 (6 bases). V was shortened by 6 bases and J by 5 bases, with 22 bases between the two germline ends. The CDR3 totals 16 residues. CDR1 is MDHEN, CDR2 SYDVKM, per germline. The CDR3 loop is CASRTGTYLSRYGYTF. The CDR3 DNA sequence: TGTGCCAGCAGAACAGGGACATACCTTTCGAGGTATGGCTACACCTTC.

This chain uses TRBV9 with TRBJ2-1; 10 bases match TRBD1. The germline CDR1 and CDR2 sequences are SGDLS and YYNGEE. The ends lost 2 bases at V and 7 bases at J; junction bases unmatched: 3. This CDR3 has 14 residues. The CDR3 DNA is TGTGCCAGCAGCGTGGGGGACAGGGGAAATGAGCAGTTCTTC. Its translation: CASSVGDRGNEQFF.

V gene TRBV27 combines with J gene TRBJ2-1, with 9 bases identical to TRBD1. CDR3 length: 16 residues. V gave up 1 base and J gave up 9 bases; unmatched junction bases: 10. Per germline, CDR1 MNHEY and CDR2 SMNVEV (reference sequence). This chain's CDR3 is CASSLFLGQGLREQFF. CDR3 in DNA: TGTGCCAGCAGTTTATTTCTTGGACAGGGGTTACGTGAGCAGTTCTTC.

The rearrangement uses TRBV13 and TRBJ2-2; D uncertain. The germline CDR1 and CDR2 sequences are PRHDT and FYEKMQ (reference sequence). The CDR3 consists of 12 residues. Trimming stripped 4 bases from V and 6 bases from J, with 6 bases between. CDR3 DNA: TGTGCCAGCAGCTACGCGGCCGGGGAGCTGTTTTTT. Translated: CASSYAAGELFF.